The 16 T cell receptor beta chains below come from one sample, sequenced in a study of OX40 agonist ivuxolimab in advanced cancers. Measured with immunoSEQ multiplex PCR; TCRdb has only the in-frame clones, and not every one. The sample carries 55,000 to 65,000 clones, 85% recorded once. This sample comprised CD4+ or CD8+ T cells sorted from blood, obtained in a trial of the OX40 agonist ivuxolimab. These receptors came from an adult with an advanced solid tumor such as melanoma, head and neck, liver or kidney cancer.

The J gene is TRBJ2-7, the V gene TRBV10-3, with D possibly being TRBD1 or TRBD2 (6 bases each). Germline assignment: CDR1 ENHRY and CDR2 SYGVKD. The CDR3 has 16 residues. Trimming took 1 base from V and 2 from J, leaving 15 bases between them. The CDR3 is CAISEWGADGTYEQYF. Written as DNA, the CDR3 is TGTGCCATCAGTGAGTGGGGGGCGGATGGAACCTACGAGCAGTACTTC.

The chain recombines TRBV4-1 with TRBJ2-7; TRBD2 agrees at 14 bases. J gave up 5 bases and V 7 bases, and 7 bases lay outside the gene matches. The germline V gene encodes CDR1 MGHRA and CDR2 YSYEKL. The CDR3 runs to 15 residues. The CDR3 DNA reads as TGCGCCAGCAAAGAGGGACTAGCGGGAGTGAACGAGCAGTACTTC. Translated, it gives CASKEGLAGVNEQYF.

The genes are TRBV6-1 and TRBJ1-6, with TRBD1 matching over 7 bases. The trim removed 4 bases at V and 7 bases at J, leaving 7 bases unmatched. CDR1 and CDR2 from the germline V gene are MNHNS and SASEGT. This CDR3 is built from 15 residues. The CDR3 region has the DNA TGTGCCAGCAGTGGCACAGGGGTCGCAAATTCACCCCTCCACTTT. As protein: CASSGTGVANSPLHF.

The V and J genes are TRBV28 and TRBJ1-1; D remains ambiguous. V lost 3 bases, J lost 3 bases, and 11 bases lay in between. Per germline, CDR1 MDHEN and CDR2 SYDVKM. CDR3 length: 14 residues. The CDR3 coding sequence is TGTGCCAGCAGTTTGAGGGAGGTTGACACTGAAGCTTTCTTT. Translated, it gives CASSLREVDTEAFF. The entire variable domain, with the rest obtained from reference TRBV28 and TRBJ1-1, is as follows: DVKVTQSSRYLVKRTGEKVFLECVQDMDHENMFWYRQDPGLGLRLIYFSYDVKMKEKGDIPEGYSVSREKKERFSLILESASTNQTSMYLCASSLREVDTEAFFGQGTRLTVV.

This clone is labeled medium-sized. This rearrangement joins TRBV7-9 to TRBJ1-2, with D possibly being TRBD1 (5 bases). The CDR3 has 15 residues. V was trimmed by 7 bases and J by 4 bases, leaving 19 bases between them. The V gene's germline CDR1 is SEHNR and CDR2 FQNEAQ (reference sequence). CDR3 sequence (DNA): TGTGCCAGCACCCCTGGTGGGGGGTTTGGCTATGGCTACACCTTC. Protein sequence: CASTPGGGFGYGYTF.

The rearrangement uses TRBV6-1 and TRBJ1-1; D remains ambiguous. Trimming removed 8 bases from V and 1 base from J, with 14 bases in between. Per germline, CDR1 MNHNS and CDR2 SASEGT. The CDR3 loop spans 14 amino acids. The CDR3 DNA follows: TGTGCCAGCGACGGATCGGATACGAACACTGAAGCTTTCTTT. This encodes CASDGSDTNTEAFF.

This chain uses TRBV30 with TRBJ2-1; D tentatively fits TRBD1 or TRBD2 (5 bases each). The CDR3 runs 13 residues. Germline CDR1 reads GTSNPN; CDR2 reads SVGIG (reference sequence). Trimming removed 4 bases from V and 8 bases from J, with 15 bases in between. CDR3 in amino acids: CAWTGTAGDEQFF. The CDR3 bases are TGTGCCTGGACCGGGACGGCCGGCGATGAGCAGTTCTTC.

The V gene is TRBV5-4, the J gene TRBJ1-3; possibly TRBD1 for D (5 bases). CDR3 length: 16 amino acids. Per the germline V gene, CDR1 is SGHNT and CDR2 is YYREEE (reference sequence). Trimming left V 3 bases short and J 1 base short, with 14 bases between. The CDR3 DNA reads TGTGCCAGCAGCTCGGCCGGGACGACGTCTGGAAACACCATATATTTT. This encodes CASSSAGTTSGNTIYF.

This clone was observed once. The rearrangement joins TRBV19 to TRBJ1-1; 9 bases match TRBD1. Germline assignment: CDR1 LNHDA and CDR2 SQIVND (reference sequence). CDR3 length: 13 residues. J lost 0 bases, V lost 8 bases, and 1 base had no gene match. The CDR3 sequence: CASDRGLNTEAFF. CDR3 bases: TGTGCCAGTGACAGGGGGTTGAACACTGAAGCTTTCTTT.

V usage is TRBV5-1 and J usage is TRBJ2-7; TRBD1 agrees at 8 bases. The CDR3 sequence is 15 residues long. J lost 2 bases, V lost 4 bases, and 8 bases had no gene match. CDR1 is SGHRS, CDR2 YFSETQ, per germline. The CDR3 sequence: CASSLGGQGPYEQYF. CDR3 in DNA: TGCGCCAGCAGCCTGGGAGGACAGGGACCCTACGAGCAGTACTTC.

The chain links TRBV6-5 to TRBJ2-1; no definite D call. Looked up from germline, CDR1 is MNHEY and CDR2 is SVGAGI. Trimming pared 5 bases from V and 1 base from J, leaving 12 bases between. This CDR3 region has 15 residues. This CDR3 reads CASSPLVGSYNEQFF. The CDR3 nucleotides are TGTGCCAGCAGTCCCCTAGTGGGGTCCTACAATGAGCAGTTCTTC.

The chain couples TRBV7-2 to TRBJ2-1; D unresolved. V lost 3 bases and J lost 0, with 9 bases in between. Germline CDR1 reads SGHTA; CDR2 reads FQGNSA. CDR3 size: 15 residues. CDR3 in DNA: TGTGCCAGCAGCTTCGGGCAGAGCTCCTACAATGAGCAGTTCTTC. This encodes CASSFGQSSYNEQFF.

This chain joins TRBV7-6 and TRBJ1-5, with 7 bases that match TRBD1. CDR1 is SGHVS and CDR2 is FNYEAQ in the germline V gene. The length of the CDR3 is 18 residues. V lost 0 bases to trimming and J lost 1 base; unmatched junction nucleotides: 9. The CDR3 DNA reads TGTGCCAGCAGCTTAGCCCCGGGACAGTGGACGAGCAATCAGCCCCAGCATTTT. This sequence encodes CASSLAPGQWTSNQPQHF.

The CDR3 DNA follows: TGTGCCAGCAGGGAGGGCTCGAGCGGGGTGATTGAGCAGTTCTTC. Its protein is CASREGSSGVIEQFF. V is TRBV5-4 and J is TRBJ2-1; 7 bases are shared with TRBD2. Germline loops: CDR1 SGHNT, CDR2 YYREEE (reference sequence). The trim removed 5 bases at V and 9 bases at J, leaving 14 bases unmatched. The CDR3 is 15 residues long.

V and J are TRBV30 and TRBJ1-5, with unresolved D. CDR1 is GTSNPN and CDR2 is SVGIG in the germline V gene (reference sequence). This CDR3 comprises 13 residues. Trimming left V 0 bases short and J 4 bases short, with 7 bases between. The CDR3 DNA follows: TGTGCCTGGAGTGTGCGTGCGAATCAGCCCCAGCATTTT. This gives the protein CAWSVRANQPQHF. Complete variable domain (other parts from reference TRBV30 and TRBJ1-5): SQTIHQWPATLVQPVGSPLSLECTVEGTSNPNLYWYRQAAGRGLQLLFYSVGIGQISSEVPQNLSASRPQDRQFILSSKKLLLSDSGFYLCAWSVRANQPQHFGDGTRLSIL.

V usage is TRBV9 and J usage is TRBJ2-3; TRBD2 might be the D (5 bases). Trimming removed 3 bases at V and 6 bases at J, with 8 bases between. CDR1 and CDR2 (germline): SGDLS, YYNGEE. The CDR3 has 12 residues. The chain's CDR3 is CASSASIDTQYF. DNA for the CDR3: TGTGCCAGCAGCGCTAGCATCGATACGCAGTATTTT.